The 7 T cell receptor beta chains given below trace back to one sample, sequenced in a study of cytomegalovirus exposure and HLA in healthy donors. PCR employed 60 Vbeta and 13 Jbeta primers. Sequencing was performed with immunoSEQ multiplex PCR; in TCRdb, only in-frame clones are kept and a portion is missing. The sample has over 100,000 clones, under 10% seen once. Sequences were obtained from PBMCs. These receptor sequences come from a woman between 40 and 50 years old in good health and CMV-seropositive.

Only a few counts were recorded for this clone. The V gene is TRBV5-1, the J gene TRBJ2-1; the match to TRBD1 covers 9 bases. Germline loops: CDR1 SGHRS, CDR2 YFSETQ. This CDR3 comprises 15 residues. V lost 1 base and J lost 4; bases outside the gene matches: 3. The CDR3, as DNA: TGCGCCAGCAGCTTGCCGGGACAGGGATACAATGAGCAGTTCTTC. Translating gives CASSLPGQGYNEQFF.

This clone was observed a few times. The chain joins TRBV6-5 to TRBJ1-4; D might be TRBD1 (5 bases). The CDR3 has 14 amino acids. Deletions cut 0 bases from V and 9 bases from J, with 11 bases between. The germline V gene encodes CDR1 MNHEY and CDR2 SVGAGI. Here the CDR3 reads CASSYSPGDKKLFF. In DNA, the CDR3 is TGTGCCAGCAGTTACTCCCCGGGGGATAAAAAACTGTTTTTT.

The sample holds a few counts of this clone. The V gene is TRBV6-1, the J gene TRBJ1-6; no clear D gene. Germline CDR1 and CDR2: MNHNS and SASEGT. The CDR3 has 12 amino acids. V gave up 7 bases and J gave up 7 bases, with 8 bases separating them. CDR3 protein: CASNVLNSPLHF. DNA for the CDR3: TGTGCCAGCAATGTCCTGAATTCACCCCTCCACTTT.

This clone has at least ten counts. The rearrangement links TRBV7-8 to TRBJ1-1; TRBD1 agrees at 11 bases. The CDR3 covers 16 residues. V lost 5 bases, J lost 3 bases, and 8 bases stayed unmatched. The V gene's germline CDR1 is SGHVS and CDR2 FQNEAQ. DNA of the CDR3: TGTGCCAGCAGCCCAGCAGGGACAGGGGGTTACACTGAAGCTTTCTTT. Its protein is CASSPAGTGGYTEAFF.

The chain is built from TRBV4-1 and TRBJ2-2, with 9 bases lining up with TRBD2. The CDR3 totals 17 residues. The germline V gene has CDR1 MGHRA and CDR2 YSYEKL. V lost 1 base, J lost 1 base, and 4 bases stayed unmatched. This CDR3 is CASSQVLAGVNTGELFF. The CDR3 DNA sequence: TGCGCCAGCAGCCAAGTTTTAGCGGGGGTGAACACCGGGGAGCTGTTTTTT.

This clone has just a few counts. The rearrangement links TRBV19 to TRBJ2-6; TRBD1 aligns across 7 bases. CDR3 size: 17 residues. The trim removed 6 bases at V and 0 bases at J, leaving 8 bases unmatched. Germline values: CDR1 LNHDA, CDR2 SQIVND (reference sequence). CDR3 bases: TGTGCCAGTAGAAAAGATCGACAGGGCTCTGGGGCCAACGTCCTGACTTTC. Its translation is CASRKDRQGSGANVLTF.

The chain links TRBV18 to TRBJ2-3; TRBD1 aligns across 9 bases. The CDR3 has 14 residues. Germline V lookup: CDR1 KGHSH, CDR2 LQKENI. The trim removed 4 bases at V and 2 bases at J, leaving 1 base unmatched. The CDR3 loop reads CASSRTGDTDTQYF. DNA of the CDR3: TGTGCCAGCTCACGGACAGGGGACACAGATACGCAGTATTTT.